This T cell receptor beta chain was identified in a study of cytomegalovirus exposure and HLA in healthy donors. The assay was immunoSEQ multiplex PCR, and TCRdb's table has in-frame clones only and misses some. In the table there are 250,000 to 400,000 clones, roughly 86% of which are singletons. The germline V and J ends were trimmed by 4 bases and 6 bases, with 10 bases remaining between them. Germline values: CDR1 MNHEY, CDR2 SMNVEV (reference sequence). The CDR3 sequence is 14 residues long. This clonotype was obtained from a man younger than 45 in good health and CMV-seronegative. Source material: PBMCs. The chain uses TRBV27 and TRBJ1-6; D unclear. CDR3 in DNA: TGTGCCAGCAGTTCCAGCGTCGGTAATTCACCCCTCCACTTT. Translation gives CASSSSVGNSPLHF.